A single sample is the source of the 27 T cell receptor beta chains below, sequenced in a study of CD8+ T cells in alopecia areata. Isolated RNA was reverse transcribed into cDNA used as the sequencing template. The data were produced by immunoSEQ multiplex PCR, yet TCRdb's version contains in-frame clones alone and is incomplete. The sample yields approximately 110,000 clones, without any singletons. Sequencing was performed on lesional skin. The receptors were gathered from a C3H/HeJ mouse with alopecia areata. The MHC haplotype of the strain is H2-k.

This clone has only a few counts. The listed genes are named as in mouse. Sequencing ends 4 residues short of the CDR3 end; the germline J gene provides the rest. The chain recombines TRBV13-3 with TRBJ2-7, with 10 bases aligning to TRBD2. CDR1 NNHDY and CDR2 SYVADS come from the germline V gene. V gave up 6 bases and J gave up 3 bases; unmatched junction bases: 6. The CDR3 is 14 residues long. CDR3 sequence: CASTARDWGYEQYF. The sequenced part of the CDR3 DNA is TGTGCCAGCACCGCCCGGGACTGGGGCTAT.

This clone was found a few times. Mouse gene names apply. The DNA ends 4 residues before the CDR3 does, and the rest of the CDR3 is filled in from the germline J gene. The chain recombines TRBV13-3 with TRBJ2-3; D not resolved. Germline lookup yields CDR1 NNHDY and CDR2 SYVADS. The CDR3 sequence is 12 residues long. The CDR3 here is CASSGQEETLYF. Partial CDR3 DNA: TGTGCCAGCAGTGGTCAGGAAGAA.

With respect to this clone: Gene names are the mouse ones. CDR3 DNA, as far as it was read: TGTGCCAGCAGTGAGCGGGACTGGGGGGGTTAT. It encodes CASSERDWGGY. The complete CDR3 sequence is CASSERDWGGYEQYF. The chain employs TRBV13-3 and TRBJ2-7; 13 bases are a match to TRBD2. The CDR3 end falls 4 residues outside the read, so it is completed with the germline J gene. The CDR3 spans 15 residues. The germline V gene has CDR1 NNHDY and CDR2 SYVADS.

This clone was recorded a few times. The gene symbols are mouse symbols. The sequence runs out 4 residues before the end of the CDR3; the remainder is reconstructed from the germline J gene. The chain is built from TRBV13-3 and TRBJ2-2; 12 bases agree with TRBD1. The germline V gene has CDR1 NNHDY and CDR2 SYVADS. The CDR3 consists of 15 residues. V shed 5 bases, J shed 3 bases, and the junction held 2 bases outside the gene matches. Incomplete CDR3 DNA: TGTGCCAGCAGGGGACAGGGGGCTGACACCGGG. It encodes CASRGQGADTG. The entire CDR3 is CASRGQGADTGQLYF.

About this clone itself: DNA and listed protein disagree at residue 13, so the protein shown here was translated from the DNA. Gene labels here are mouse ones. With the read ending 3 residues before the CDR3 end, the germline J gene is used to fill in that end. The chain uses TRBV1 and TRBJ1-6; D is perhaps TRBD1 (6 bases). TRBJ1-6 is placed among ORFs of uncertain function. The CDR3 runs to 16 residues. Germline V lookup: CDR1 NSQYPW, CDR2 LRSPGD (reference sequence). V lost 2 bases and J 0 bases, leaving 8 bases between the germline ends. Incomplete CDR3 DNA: TGCACCTGCAGTGCAACAGGGATTTCCTATAATTCGCCC. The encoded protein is CTCSATGISYNSP. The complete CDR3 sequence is CTCSATGISYNSPLYF.

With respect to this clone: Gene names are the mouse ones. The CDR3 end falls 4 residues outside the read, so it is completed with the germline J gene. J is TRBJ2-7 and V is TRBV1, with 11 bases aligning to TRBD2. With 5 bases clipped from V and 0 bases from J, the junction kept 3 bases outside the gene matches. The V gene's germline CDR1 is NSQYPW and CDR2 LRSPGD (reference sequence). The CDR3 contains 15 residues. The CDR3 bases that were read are TGCACCTGCAGTTGGGACTGGGGGCTCTCCTAT. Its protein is CTCSWDWGLSY. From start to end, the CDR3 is CTCSWDWGLSYEQYF. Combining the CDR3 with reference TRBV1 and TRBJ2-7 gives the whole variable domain VTLLEQNPRWRLVPRGQAVNLRCILKNSQYPWMSWYQQDLQKQLQWLFTLRSPGDKEVKSLPGADYLATRVTDTELRLQVANMSQGRTLYCTCSWDWGLSYEQYFGPGTRLTVL.

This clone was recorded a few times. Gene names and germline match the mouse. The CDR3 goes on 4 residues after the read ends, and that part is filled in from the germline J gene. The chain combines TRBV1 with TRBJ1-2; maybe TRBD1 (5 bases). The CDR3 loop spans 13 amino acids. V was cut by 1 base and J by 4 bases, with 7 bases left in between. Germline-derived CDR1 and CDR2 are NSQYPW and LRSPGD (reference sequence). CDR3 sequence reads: CTCSAGTSSDYTF. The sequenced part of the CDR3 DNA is TGCACCTGCAGTGCAGGGACATCCTCC.

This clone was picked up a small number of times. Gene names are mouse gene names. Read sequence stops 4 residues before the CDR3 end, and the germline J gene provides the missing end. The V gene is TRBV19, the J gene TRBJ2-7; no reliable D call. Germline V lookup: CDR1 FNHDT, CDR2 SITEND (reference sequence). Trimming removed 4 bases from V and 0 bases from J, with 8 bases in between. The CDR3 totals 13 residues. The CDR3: CASSPLASYEQYF. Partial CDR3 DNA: TGTGCCAGCAGTCCCCTGGCCTCCTAT.

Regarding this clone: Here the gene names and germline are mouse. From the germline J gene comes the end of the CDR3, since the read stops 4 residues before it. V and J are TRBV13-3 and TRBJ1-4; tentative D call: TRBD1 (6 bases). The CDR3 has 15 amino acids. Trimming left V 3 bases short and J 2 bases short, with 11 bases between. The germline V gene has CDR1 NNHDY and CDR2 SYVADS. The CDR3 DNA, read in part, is TGTGCCAGCAGTGGGACGGGACAATCCAACGAA. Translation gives CASSGTGQSNE. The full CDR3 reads CASSGTGQSNERLFF.

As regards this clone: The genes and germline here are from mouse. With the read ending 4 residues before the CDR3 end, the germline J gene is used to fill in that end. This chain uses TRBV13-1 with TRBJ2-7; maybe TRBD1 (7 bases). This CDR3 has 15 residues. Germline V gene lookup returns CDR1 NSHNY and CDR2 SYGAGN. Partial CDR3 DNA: TGTGCCAGCAGTGATGCACTAAGGGGGCGATAT. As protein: CASSDALRGRY. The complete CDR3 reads CASSDALRGRYEQYF.

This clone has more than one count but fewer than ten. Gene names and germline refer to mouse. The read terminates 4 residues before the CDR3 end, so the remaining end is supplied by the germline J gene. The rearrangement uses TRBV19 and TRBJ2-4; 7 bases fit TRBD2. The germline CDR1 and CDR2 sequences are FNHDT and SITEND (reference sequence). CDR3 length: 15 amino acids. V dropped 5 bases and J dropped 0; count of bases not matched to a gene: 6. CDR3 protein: CASSPDWASQNTLYF. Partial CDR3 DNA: TGTGCCAGCAGCCCAGACTGGGCTAGTCAAAAC.

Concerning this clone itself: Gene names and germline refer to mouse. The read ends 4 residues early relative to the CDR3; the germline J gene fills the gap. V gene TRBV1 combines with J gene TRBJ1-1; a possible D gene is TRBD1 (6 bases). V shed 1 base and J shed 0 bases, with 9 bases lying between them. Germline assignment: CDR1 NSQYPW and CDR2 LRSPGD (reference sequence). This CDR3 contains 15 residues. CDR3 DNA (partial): TGCACCTGCAGTGCAGTTTCAGGGGAGAACACA. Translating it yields CTCSAVSGENT. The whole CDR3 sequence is CTCSAVSGENTEVFF.

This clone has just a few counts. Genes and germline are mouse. Incomplete CDR3 DNA: TGTGCCAGCAGCCCTGACAGTGCT. This codes for CASSPDSA. The CDR3, in full, reads CASSPDSAEQFF. J is TRBJ2-1 and V is TRBV13-3, with a possible D match to TRBD1 (5 bases). Read coverage stops 4 residues before the CDR3 terminus; the germline J gene supplies the remainder. The CDR3 runs 12 residues. The germline V and J ends were trimmed by 5 bases and 6 bases, with 9 bases remaining between them. Germline-derived CDR1 and CDR2 are NNHDY and SYVADS.

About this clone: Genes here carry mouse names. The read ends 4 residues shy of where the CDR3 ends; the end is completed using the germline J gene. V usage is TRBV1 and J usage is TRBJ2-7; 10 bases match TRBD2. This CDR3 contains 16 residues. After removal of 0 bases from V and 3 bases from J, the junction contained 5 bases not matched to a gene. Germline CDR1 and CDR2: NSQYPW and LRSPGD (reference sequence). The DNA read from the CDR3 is TGCACCTGCAGTGCAGAGGGACTGGGGAGGTTCTAT. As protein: CTCSAEGLGRFY. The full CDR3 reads CTCSAEGLGRFYEQYF.

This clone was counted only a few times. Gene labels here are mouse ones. CDR3 DNA (partial): TGTGCAAGCAGCTTCGGGACAGGGAGGGTCACA. It specifies CASSFGTGRVT. The full CDR3 sequence reads CASSFGTGRVTEVFF. The rearrangement joins TRBV16 to TRBJ1-1; 9 bases align to TRBD1. The read ends 4 residues before the CDR3 terminus; that terminus is restored from the germline J gene. In germline, CDR1 is SGHSA, CDR2 FRNQAP. V lost 3 bases to trimming and J lost 4 bases; unmatched junction nucleotides: 6. The CDR3 is 15 residues long. The full variable domain, its missing parts supplied by reference TRBV16 and TRBJ1-1, is NAGVIQTPRHKVTGKGQEATLWCEPISGHSAVFWYRQTIVQGLEFLTYFRNQAPIDDSGMPKERFSAQMPNQSHSTLKIQSTQPQDSAVYLCASSFGTGRVTEVFFGKGTRLTVV.

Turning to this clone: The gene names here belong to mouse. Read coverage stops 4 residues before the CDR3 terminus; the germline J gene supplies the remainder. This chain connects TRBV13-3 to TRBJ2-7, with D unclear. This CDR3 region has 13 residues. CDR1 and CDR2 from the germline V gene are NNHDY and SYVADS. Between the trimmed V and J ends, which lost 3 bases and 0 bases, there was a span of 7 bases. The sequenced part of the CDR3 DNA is TGTGCCAGCAGTGCGTCAGACTCCTAT. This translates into CASSASDSY. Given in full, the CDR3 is CASSASDSYEQYF.

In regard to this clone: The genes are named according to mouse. This CDR3 is CASSLGTGNERLFF. The covered CDR3 bases are TGTGCCAGCTCTCTCGGGACAGGGAACGAA. The chain uses TRBV12-2 and TRBJ1-4; TRBD1 aligns across 9 bases. The read comes to an end 4 residues before the CDR3 does, leaving the germline J gene to fill in the end. Trimming took 0 bases from V and 5 from J; bases not matched to a gene: 0. The CDR3 sequence is 14 residues long. Germline V lookup: CDR1 SGHLS, CDR2 HYDKME.

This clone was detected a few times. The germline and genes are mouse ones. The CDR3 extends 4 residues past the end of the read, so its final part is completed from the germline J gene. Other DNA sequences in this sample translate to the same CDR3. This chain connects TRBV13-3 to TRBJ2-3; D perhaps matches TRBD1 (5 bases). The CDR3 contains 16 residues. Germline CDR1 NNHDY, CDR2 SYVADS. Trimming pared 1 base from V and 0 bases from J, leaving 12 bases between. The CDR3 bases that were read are TGTGCCAGCAGTGATCCCACAGGAGCTAGTGCAGAA. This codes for CASSDPTGASAE. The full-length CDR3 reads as CASSDPTGASAETLYF.

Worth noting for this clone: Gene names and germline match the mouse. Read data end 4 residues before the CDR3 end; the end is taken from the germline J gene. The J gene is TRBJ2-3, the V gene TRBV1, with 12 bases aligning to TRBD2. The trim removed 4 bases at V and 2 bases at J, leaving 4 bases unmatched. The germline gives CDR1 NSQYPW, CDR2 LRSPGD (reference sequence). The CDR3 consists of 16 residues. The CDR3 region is CTCSGLGGRDAETLYF. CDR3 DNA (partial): TGCACCTGCAGTGGACTGGGGGGGCGCGATGCAGAA.

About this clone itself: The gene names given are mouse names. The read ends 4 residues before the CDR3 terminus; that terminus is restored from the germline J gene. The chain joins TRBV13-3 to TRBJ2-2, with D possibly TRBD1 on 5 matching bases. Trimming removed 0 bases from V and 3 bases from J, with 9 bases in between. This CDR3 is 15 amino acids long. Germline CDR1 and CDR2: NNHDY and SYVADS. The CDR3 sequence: CASSDGRVDTGQLYF. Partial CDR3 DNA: TGTGCCAGCAGTGATGGCAGGGTGGACACCGGG.

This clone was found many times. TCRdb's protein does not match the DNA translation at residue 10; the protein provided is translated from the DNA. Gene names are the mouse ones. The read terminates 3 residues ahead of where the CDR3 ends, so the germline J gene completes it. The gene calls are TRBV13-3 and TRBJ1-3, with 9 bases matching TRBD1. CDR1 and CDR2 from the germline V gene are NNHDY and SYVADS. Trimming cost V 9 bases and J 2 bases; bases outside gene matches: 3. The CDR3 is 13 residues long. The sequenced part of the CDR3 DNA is TGTGCCACACAGGGGGCTGCTGGAAATACG. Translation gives CATQGAAGNT. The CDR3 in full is CATQGAAGNTLYF.

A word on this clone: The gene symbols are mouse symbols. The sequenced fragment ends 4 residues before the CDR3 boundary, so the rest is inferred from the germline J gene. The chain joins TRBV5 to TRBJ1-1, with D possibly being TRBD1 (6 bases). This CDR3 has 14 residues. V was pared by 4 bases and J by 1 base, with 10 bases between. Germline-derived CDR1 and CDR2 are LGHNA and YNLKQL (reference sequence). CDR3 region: CASSPHRENTEVFF. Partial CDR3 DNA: TGTGCCAGCAGCCCCCACAGGGAAAACACA.

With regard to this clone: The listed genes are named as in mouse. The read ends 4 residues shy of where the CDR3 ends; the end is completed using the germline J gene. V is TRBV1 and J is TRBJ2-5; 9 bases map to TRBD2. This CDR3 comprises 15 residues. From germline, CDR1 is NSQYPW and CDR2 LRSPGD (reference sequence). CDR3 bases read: TGCACCTGCAGTGCAGATGGGGGGGCAAGGGAC. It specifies CTCSADGGARD. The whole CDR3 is CTCSADGGARDTQYF. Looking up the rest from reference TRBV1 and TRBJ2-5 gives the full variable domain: VTLLEQNPRWRLVPRGQAVNLRCILKNSQYPWMSWYQQDLQKQLQWLFTLRSPGDKEVKSLPGADYLATRVTDTELRLQVANMSQGRTLYCTCSADGGARDTQYFGPGTRLLVL.

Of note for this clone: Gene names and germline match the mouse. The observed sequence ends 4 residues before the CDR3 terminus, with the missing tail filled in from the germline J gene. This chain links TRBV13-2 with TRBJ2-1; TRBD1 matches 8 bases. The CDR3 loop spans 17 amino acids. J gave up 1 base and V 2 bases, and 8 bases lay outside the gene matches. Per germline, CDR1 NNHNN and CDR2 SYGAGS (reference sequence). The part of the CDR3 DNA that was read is TGTGCCAGCGGTGACGTCCTCAGGGGGCTGAACTATGCT. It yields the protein CASGDVLRGLNYA. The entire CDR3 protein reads CASGDVLRGLNYAEQFF.

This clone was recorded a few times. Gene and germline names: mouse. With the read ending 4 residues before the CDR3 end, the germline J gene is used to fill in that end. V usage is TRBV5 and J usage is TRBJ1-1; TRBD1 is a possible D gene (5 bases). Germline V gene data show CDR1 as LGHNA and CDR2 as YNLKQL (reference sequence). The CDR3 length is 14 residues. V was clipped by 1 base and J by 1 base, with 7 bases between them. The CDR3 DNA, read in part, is TGTGCCAGCAGCCAAGCAGGGAGGAACACA. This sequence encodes CASSQAGRNT. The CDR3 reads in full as CASSQAGRNTEVFF.

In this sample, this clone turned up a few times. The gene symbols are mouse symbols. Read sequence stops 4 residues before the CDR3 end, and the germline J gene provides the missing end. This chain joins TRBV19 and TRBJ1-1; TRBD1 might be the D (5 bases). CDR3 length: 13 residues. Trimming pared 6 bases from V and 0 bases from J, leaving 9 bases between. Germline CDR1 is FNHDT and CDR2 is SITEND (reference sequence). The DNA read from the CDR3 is TGTGCCAGCACAGACAGAGCAAACACA. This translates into CASTDRANT. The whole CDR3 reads CASTDRANTEVFF.

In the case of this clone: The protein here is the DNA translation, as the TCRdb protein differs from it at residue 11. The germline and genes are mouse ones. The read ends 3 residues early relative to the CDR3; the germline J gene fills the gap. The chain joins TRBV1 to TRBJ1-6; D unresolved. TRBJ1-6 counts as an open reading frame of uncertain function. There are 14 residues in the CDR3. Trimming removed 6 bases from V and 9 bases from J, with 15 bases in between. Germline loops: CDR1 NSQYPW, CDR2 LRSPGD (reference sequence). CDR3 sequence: CTCRPGIWSSPLYF. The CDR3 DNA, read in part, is TGCACCTGCAGGCCAGGTATATGGAGTTCGCCC.